The clone carrying this T cell receptor beta chain was counted once. TCRdb redid the calling of the PCR reads with MiXCR, one entry per CDR3 protein. The sample lists more than 3,000 distinct CDR3 sequences, over 50% occurring once. Germline V gene lookup returns CDR1 MNHEY and CDR2 SVGEGT. The CDR3 has 15 amino acids. The record originates from a study of CD4 and CD8 cells across lung adenocarcinoma regions. This sequence joins TRBV6-2 or TRBV6-3 and TRBJ2-1, with 10 bases fitting TRBD2. The DNA end is more similar to TRBJ2-7, so the J call may be wrong. The sequence was collected from a female donor with lung adenocarcinoma. The CD4 and CD8 labels of this study may be unreliable. Source material: CD4+ T cells from the center of a lung tumor. CDR3 in DNA: TGTGCCAGCAGTCTATTAGCGGGAGGAAGGTACGAGCAGTACTTC. Its protein is CASSLLAGGRYEQYF.